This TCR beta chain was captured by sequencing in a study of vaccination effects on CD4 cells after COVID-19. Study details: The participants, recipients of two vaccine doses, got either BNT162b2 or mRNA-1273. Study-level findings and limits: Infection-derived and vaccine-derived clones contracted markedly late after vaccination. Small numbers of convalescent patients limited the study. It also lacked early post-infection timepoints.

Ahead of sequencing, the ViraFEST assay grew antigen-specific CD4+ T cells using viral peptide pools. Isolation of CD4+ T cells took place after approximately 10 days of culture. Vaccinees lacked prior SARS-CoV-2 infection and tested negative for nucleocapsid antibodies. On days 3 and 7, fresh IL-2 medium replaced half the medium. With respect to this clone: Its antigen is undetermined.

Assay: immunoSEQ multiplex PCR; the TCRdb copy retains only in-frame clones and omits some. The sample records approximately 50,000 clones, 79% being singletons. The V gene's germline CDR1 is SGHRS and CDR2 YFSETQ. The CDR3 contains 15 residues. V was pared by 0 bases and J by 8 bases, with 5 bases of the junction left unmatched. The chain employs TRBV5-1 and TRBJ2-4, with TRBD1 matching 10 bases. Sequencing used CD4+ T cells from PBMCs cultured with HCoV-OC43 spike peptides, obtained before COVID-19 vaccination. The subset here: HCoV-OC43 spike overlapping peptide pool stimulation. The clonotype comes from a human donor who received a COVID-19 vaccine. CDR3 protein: CASSLAGTGVDIQYF. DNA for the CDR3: TGCGCCAGCAGCTTGGCCGGGACAGGGGTAGACATTCAGTACTTC.